This is a list of T cell receptor beta chains from one sample in a study of blood T cell repertoires in COVID-19. Sequenced by immunoSEQ multiplex PCR; TCRdb stores in-frame clones only, minus some. This sample yields over 130,000 clones, of which roughly 89% are seen a single time; less than 9% belongs to the top ten. The sample comprised peripheral blood. These receptors were obtained from a man younger than 45 with COVID-19, enrolled during active disease. Both conserved end residues are part of each CDR3. The D gene is left open where the match is weak. The size entry is marked missing in some rows and otherwise reads once, few, many or a size class.

d_call j_call v_call clone_size cdr3_nt cdr3_aa
. TRBJ1-2 TRBV24-1 . TGTGCCACCAGTGATGAGATCTATGGCTACACCTTC CATSDEIYGYTF
TRBD2 TRBJ2-7 TRBV5-1 . TGCGCCAGCAGCTTGGCCACAGCGGGAGTTCCCTACGAGCAGTACTTC CASSLATAGVPYEQYF
. TRBJ2-7 TRBV7-6 . TGTGCCAGCAGCGATCCAAAGAGGGCGCAACCCTACGAGCAGTACTTC CASSDPKRAQPYEQYF
TRBD1 TRBJ1-3 TRBV19 . TGTGCCAGTAGTTTGGACAGGAGCTCTGGAAACACCATATATTTT CASSLDRSSGNTIYF
. TRBJ2-5 TRBV19 . TGTGCCAGTAGTACAATAGTACAAGAGACCCAGTACTTC CASSTIVQETQYF
TRBD1 TRBJ2-1 TRBV19 . TGTGCCAGTAGTAGGGGACAGACTGTAAATGAGCAGTTCTTC CASSRGQTVNEQFF
TRBD2 TRBJ2-1 TRBV2 . TGTGCCAGCAGTGAAGAGGGACTAGCTGCCAATGAGCAGTTCTTC CASSEEGLAANEQFF
TRBD2 TRBJ2-1 TRBV9 . TGTGCCAGCAGCGGCGCCGGGACTAGCGCCGATGAGCAGTTCTTC CASSGAGTSADEQFF
TRBD2 TRBJ2-1 TRBV15 once TGTGCCACCAGCAGAGGTCCTAGCGGGAGCAGCTACAATGAGCAGTTCTTC CATSRGPSGSSYNEQFF
. TRBJ2-4 TRBV21-1 . TGTGCCAGCAGCACCCAAGACCCTAGCGGGAGGGACCTAGCCAAAAACATTCAGTACTTC CASSTQDPSGRDLAKNIQYF
. TRBJ1-1 TRBV2 once TGTGCCAGCAGTGTCTCGAACACTGAAGCTTTCTTT CASSVSNTEAFF
. TRBJ2-1 TRBV4-1 . TGCGCCAGCAGCCAAGACGGGGGTCTGGGTGAGCAGTTCTTC CASSQDGGLGEQFF
. TRBJ2-3 TRBV7-2 . TGTGCCAGCAGCTTAGTGGGCGGGGACACAGATACGCAGTATTTT CASSLVGGDTDTQYF
. TRBJ1-6 TRBV27 . TGTGCCACCAGACGGGGGGAGTCACCCCTCCACTTT CATRRGESPLHF
. TRBJ1-3 TRBV23-1 . TGCGCCAGCAGTCTGCCCTTAACGGGCTCTGGAAACACCATATATTTT CASSLPLTGSGNTIYF
TRBD1 TRBJ1-1 TRBV4-2 . TGTGCCAGCGAAACCGGGACAGCGGCCTACACTGAAGCTTTCTTT CASETGTAAYTEAFF
TRBD1 TRBJ2-1 TRBV7-7 once TGTGCTAGCAGCTTAGGGGGCGGTAATGAGCAGTTCTTC CASSLGGGNEQFF
. TRBJ2-3 TRBV10-3 . TGTGCCATTTCGGACGGGAGAAGCACAGATACGCAGTATTTT CAISDGRSTDTQYF
. TRBJ2-7 TRBV30 . TGTGCCTGGACGGACAGTCCCTCCCACGAGCAGTACTTC CAWTDSPSHEQYF
. TRBJ2-1 TRBV3-1/TRBV3-2 . TGTGCCAGCAGCCAAGCACTCCTCCGACTCAGTGAGCAGTTCTTC CASSQALLRLSEQFF
. TRBJ2-2 TRBV7-9 . TGTGCCAGCAGCTTAGAAGCTTACGAAGATAGAGGGGAGCTGTTTTTT CASSLEAYEDRGELFF
TRBD1 TRBJ2-6 TRBV10-3 . TGTGCCATCAGTGATCCCCACCGGACAGGGGGTCAGTCTGGGGCCAACGTCCTGACTTTC CAISDPHRTGGQSGANVLTF
. TRBJ2-7 TRBV7-2 . TGTGCCAGCAGCTTGGCAGGATCCTACGAGCAGTACTTC CASSLAGSYEQYF
TRBD2 TRBJ2-3 TRBV18 . TGTGCCAGCTCACCGCAGACTAGCGGGAGGCGTACAGATACGCAGTATTTT CASSPQTSGRRTDTQYF
TRBD1 TRBJ1-2 TRBV2 . TGTGCCAGCAGTGAGGCGGGGGTAACAGGGGGTAATGGCTACACCTTC CASSEAGVTGGNGYTF
TRBD1 TRBJ1-1 TRBV6-5 few TGTGCCAGCAGCTTTGGAGGACAGGGTAGAGCTTTCTTT CASSFGGQGRAFF
. TRBJ1-4 TRBV7-9 . TGTGCCAGCAGCGCACCTACTACCACCCGTGAAAAACTGTTTTTT CASSAPTTTREKLFF
. TRBJ2-1 TRBV5-4 few TGTGCCAGCAGCTTAGCAGTAGGGGACTCCGAGCAGTTCTTC CASSLAVGDSEQFF
TRBD1 TRBJ1-1 TRBV5-1 . TGCGCCAGCAGCTTACTCGCAGGGGGCCTGAACACTGAAGCTTTCTTT CASSLLAGGLNTEAFF
. TRBJ1-4 TRBV6-5 . TGTGCCAGCGGGACAATAGAAAAACTGTTTTTT CASGTIEKLFF
TRBD1 TRBJ1-5 TRBV7-9 . TGTGCCAGCAGCCCAGGACAGGCCCCTCAGCCCCAGCATTTT CASSPGQAPQPQHF
TRBD1 TRBJ1-3 TRBV29-1 . TGCAGCGTCCGGACAGGGGATGGAAACACCATATATTTT CSVRTGDGNTIYF
TRBD2 TRBJ2-5 TRBV7-9 . TGTGCCAGCAGCTTAGTAGAGCGGGAGGAGACCCAGTACTTC CASSLVEREETQYF
. TRBJ2-5 TRBV5-1 . TGCGCCAGCAGCTTGGGCGGTAATCTGCAAGAGACCCAGTACTTC CASSLGGNLQETQYF
. TRBJ1-4 TRBV7-9 . TGTGCCGGGTCGGACAGCTATAATGAAAAACTGTTTTTT CAGSDSYNEKLFF
. TRBJ2-2 TRBV5-1 . TGCGCCAGCAGCTTGTCTAGCCAAAACACCGGGGAGCTGTTTTTT CASSLSSQNTGELFF